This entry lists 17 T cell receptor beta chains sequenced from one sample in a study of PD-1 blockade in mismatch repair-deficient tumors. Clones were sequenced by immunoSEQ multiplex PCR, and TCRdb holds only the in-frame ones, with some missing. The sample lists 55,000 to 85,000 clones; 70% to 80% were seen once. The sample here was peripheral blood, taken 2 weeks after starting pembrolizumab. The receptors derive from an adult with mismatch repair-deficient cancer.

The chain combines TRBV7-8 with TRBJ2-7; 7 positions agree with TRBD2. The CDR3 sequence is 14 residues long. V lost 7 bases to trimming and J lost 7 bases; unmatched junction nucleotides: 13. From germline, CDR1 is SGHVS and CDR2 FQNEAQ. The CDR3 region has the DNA TGTGCCAGCACCCCTTTGGGGGGGAAGAGGGAGCAGTACTTC. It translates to CASTPLGGKREQYF. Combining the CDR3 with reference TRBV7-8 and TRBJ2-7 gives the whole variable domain GAGVSQSPRYKVAKRGQDVALRCDPISGHVSLFWYQQALGQGPEFLTYFQNEAQLDKSGLPSDRFFAERPEGSVSTLKIQRTQQEDSAVYLCASTPLGGKREQYFGPGTRLTVT.

CDR3 nucleotides: TGTGCCAGCAGCGTAGACGCCGAGGGCGCAAGGTTTGGCTACACCTTC. It encodes CASSVDAEGARFGYTF. The rearrangement joins TRBV9 to TRBJ1-2; D is unclear. This CDR3 region has 16 residues. Germline loops: CDR1 SGDLS, CDR2 YYNGEE. Trimming took off 0 bases at V and 7 bases at J, with 19 bases between the two ends.

The CDR3 here is CASTATGGTSGNTIYF. The CDR3 DNA follows: TGTGCCAGTACTGCGACAGGGGGTACCTCTGGAAACACCATATATTTT. J is TRBJ1-3 and V is TRBV19, with 9 bases matching TRBD1. The germline gives CDR1 LNHDA, CDR2 SQIVND (reference sequence). CDR3 length: 16 amino acids. After removal of 7 bases from V and 0 bases from J, the junction contained 7 bases not matched to a gene.

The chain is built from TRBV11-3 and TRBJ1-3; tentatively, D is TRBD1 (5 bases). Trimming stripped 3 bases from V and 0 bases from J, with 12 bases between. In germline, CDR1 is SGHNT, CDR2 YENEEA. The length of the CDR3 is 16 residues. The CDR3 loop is CASSFGGGDSGNTIYF. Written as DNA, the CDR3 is TGTGCCAGCAGCTTCGGGGGGGGTGACTCTGGAAACACCATATATTTT.

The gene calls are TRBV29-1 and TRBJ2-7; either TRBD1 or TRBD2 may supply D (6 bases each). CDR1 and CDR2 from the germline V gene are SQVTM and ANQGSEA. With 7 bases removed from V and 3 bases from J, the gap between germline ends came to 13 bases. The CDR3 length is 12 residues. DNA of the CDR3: TGCAGCGGGGGGGCTACCCGCTACGAGCAGTACTTC. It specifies CSGGATRYEQYF.

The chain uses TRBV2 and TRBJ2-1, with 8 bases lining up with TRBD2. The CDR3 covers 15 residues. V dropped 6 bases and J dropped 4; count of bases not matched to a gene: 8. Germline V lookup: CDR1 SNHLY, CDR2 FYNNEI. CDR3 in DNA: TGTGCCAGCAGAATATCGCGGGAGGAATACAATGAGCAGTTCTTC. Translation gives CASRISREEYNEQFF.

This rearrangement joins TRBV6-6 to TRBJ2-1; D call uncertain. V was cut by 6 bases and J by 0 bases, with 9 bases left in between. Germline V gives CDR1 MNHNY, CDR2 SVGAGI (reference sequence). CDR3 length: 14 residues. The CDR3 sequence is CASRLRSSYNEQFF. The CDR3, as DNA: TGTGCCAGCAGGCTGCGGAGCTCCTACAATGAGCAGTTCTTC.

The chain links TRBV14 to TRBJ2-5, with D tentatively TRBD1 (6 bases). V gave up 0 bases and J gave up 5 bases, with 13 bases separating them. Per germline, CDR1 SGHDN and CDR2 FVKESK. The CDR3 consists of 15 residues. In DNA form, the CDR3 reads TGTGCCAGCAGCCAAGAGGGGGCGCTGGGCGAGACCCAGTACTTC. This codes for CASSQEGALGETQYF.

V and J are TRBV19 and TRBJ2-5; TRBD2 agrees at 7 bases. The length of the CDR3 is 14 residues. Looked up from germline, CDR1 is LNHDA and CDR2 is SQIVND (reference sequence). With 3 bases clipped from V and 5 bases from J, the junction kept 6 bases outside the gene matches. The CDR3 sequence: CASSIPGGLETQYF. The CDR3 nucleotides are TGTGCCAGTAGTATCCCGGGAGGACTGGAGACCCAGTACTTC.

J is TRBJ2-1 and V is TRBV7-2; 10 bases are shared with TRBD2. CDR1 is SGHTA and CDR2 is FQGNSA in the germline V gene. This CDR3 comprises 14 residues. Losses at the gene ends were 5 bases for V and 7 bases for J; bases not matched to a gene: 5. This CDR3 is CASSRLAGANEQFF. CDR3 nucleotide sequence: TGTGCCAGCAGCAGGCTAGCGGGAGCAAATGAGCAGTTCTTC.

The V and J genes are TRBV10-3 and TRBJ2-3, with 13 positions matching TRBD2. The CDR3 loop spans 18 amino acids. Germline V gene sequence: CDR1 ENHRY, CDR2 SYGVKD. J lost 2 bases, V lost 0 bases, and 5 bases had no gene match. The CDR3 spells CAISESWGTSGVTDTQYF. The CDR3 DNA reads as TGTGCCATCAGTGAGTCTTGGGGGACTAGCGGGGTCACAGATACGCAGTATTTT.

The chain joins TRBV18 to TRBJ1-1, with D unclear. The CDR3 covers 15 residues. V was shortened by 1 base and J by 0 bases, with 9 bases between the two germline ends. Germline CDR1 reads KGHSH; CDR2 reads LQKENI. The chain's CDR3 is CASSPLVRMNTEAFF. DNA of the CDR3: TGTGCCAGCTCACCACTTGTCAGAATGAACACTGAAGCTTTCTTT.

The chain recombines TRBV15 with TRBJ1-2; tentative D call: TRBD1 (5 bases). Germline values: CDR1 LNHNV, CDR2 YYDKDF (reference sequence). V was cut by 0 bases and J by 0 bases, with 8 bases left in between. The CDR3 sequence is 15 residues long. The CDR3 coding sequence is TGTGCCACCAGCAGAGAAGCAGGGACTAACTATGGCTACACCTTC. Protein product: CATSREAGTNYGYTF.

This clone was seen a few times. The CDR3 region is CASSSGGNYGYTF. Here the CDR3 DNA reads TGTGCCAGCTCCTCAGGGGGCAACTATGGCTACACCTTC. The rearrangement uses TRBV18 and TRBJ1-2, with TRBD1 matching over 8 bases. Germline CDR1 is KGHSH and CDR2 is LQKENI. This CDR3 is built from 13 residues. V lost 6 bases and J lost 2; bases outside the gene matches: 2.

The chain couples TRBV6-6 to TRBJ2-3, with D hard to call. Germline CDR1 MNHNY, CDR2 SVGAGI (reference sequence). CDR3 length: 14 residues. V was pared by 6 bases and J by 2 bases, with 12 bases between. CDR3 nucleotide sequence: TGTGCCAGCAGCCGAGTGGCTAACACAGATACGCAGTATTTT. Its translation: CASSRVANTDTQYF.

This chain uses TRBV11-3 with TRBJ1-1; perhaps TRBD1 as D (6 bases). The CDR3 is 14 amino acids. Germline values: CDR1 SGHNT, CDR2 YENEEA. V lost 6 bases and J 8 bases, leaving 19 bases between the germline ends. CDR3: CASSVQGQPNEAFF. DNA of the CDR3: TGTGCCAGCAGTGTTCAAGGACAGCCCAACGAAGCTTTCTTT.

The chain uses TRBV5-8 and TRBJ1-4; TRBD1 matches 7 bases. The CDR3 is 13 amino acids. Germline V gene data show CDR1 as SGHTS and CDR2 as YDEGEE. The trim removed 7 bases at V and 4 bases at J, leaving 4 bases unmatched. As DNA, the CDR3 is TGTGCCAGCTGGGACAGACTTAATGAAAAACTGTTTTTT. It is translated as CASWDRLNEKLFF.